This T cell receptor beta chain was documented in a study of blood T cells in healthy people across ages. Alongside a J-beta primer mix, a sample-barcoded 5' primer served in a second PCR lasting about 6 to 12 cycles. MiXCR, run by TCRdb on the 5' RACE reads, gives a single entry per CDR3 protein. This table has about 2 million distinct CDR3 sequences, around 48% appearing once. CDR1 is SNHLY, CDR2 FYNNEI, per germline. V was trimmed by 7 bases and J by 1 base, leaving 13 bases between them. The CDR3 runs to 14 residues. The sequencing input was blood. The receptor's source is a middle-aged woman in good health. This chain links TRBV2 with TRBJ2-5, with D unresolved. The CDR3 region has the DNA TGTGCCAGCAATCCCCAGCGATCCCAAGAGACCCAGTACTTC. Its translation is CASNPQRSQETQYF.